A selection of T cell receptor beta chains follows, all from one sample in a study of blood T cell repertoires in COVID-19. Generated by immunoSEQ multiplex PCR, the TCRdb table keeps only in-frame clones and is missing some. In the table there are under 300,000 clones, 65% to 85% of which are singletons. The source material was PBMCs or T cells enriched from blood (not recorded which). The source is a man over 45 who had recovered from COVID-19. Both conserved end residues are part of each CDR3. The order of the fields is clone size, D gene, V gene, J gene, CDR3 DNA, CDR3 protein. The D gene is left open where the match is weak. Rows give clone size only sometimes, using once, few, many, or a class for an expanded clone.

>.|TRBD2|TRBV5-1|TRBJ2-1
TGCGCCAGCAGCTTATCTAGCGGGGGGGAGCAGTTCTTC
CASSLSSGGEQFF
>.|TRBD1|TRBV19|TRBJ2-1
TGTGCCAGTAGTATCGGACAGGGTCGCAATGAGCAGTTCTTC
CASSIGQGRNEQFF
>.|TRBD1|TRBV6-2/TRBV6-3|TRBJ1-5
TGTGCCAGCAGCCCTGCCGCCGACAGGGGCTTTTGGAATCAGCCCCAGCATTTT
CASSPAADRGFWNQPQHF
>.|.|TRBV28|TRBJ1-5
TGTGCCAGCAGTTTATCCGCGGGTTTAAAAAGCAATCAGCCCCAGCATTTT
CASSLSAGLKSNQPQHF
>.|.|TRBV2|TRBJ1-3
TGTGCCAGCTTCTGGGGGGGTGGTCGAGGAAACACCATATATTTT
CASFWGGGRGNTIYF
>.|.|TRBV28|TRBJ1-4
TGTGCCAGCACGGTCGCAACTAATGAAAAACTGTTTTTT
CASTVATNEKLFF
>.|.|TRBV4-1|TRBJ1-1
TGCGCCAGCAGCCAAGTGTTGGCCGGCGGAGGTCTGAACACTGAAGCTTTCTTT
CASSQVLAGGGLNTEAFF
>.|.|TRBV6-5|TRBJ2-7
TGTGCCAGCAGCAGTTCCCGGGACATCACTTACGAGCAGTACTTC
CASSSSRDITYEQYF
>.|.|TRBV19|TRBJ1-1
TGTGCCAGTAGTGAGGCCTCGTCCGTCGGTGGGGCTTTCTTT
CASSEASSVGGAFF
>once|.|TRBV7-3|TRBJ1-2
TGTGCCAGCAGCGCCCTCCCAGGTCCATATGGCTACACCTTC
CASSALPGPYGYTF
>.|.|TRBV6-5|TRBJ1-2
TGTGCCAGCAGACTTGGGAGTACCTATGGCTACACCTTC
CASRLGSTYGYTF
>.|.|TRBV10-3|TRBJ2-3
TGTGCCATCAATTCTGCCAAGGGGCGCATATCAGATACGCAGTATTTT
CAINSAKGRISDTQYF
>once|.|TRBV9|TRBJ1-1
TGTGCCAGCAGCCGGTCCCCCACGAACACTGAAGCTTTCTTT
CASSRSPTNTEAFF
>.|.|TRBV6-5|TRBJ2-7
TGTGCCAGCCCCTCTGACCTAGTTGTAGGCGAGCAGTACTTC
CASPSDLVVGEQYF
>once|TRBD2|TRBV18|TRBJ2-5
TGTGCCAGCTCACCACCCGGGACTAGCGTTCAGTACTTC
CASSPPGTSVQYF
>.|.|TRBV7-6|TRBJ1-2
TGTGCCAGCAGCTACGGGGGGGGTGGTGGCTACACCTTC
CASSYGGGGGYTF
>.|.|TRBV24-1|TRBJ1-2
TGTGCCACCAGTGATGCGGGACCCTCCTATGGCTACACCTTC
CATSDAGPSYGYTF
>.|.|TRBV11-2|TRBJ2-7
TGTGCCAGCAGCCCCGGGGGCTACGAGCAGTACTTC
CASSPGGYEQYF
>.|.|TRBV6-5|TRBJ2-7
TGTGCCAGCAGTTACCCTCCGGCCTACGAGCAGTACTTC
CASSYPPAYEQYF
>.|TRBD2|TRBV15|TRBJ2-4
TGTGCCACCAGCAGCACCGGGAGGCCCATTCAGTACTTC
CATSSTGRPIQYF
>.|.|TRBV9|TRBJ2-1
TGTGCCAGCAGCGTAGGGCCGTCTCAGGGGACCTACAATGAGCAGTTCTTC
CASSVGPSQGTYNEQFF
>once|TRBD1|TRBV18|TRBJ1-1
TGTGCCAGCTCACCACGGCGGGACAGTACTGAAGCTTTCTTT
CASSPRRDSTEAFF
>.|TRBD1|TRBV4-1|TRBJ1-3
TGCGCCAGCAGCCAAGACAGGGGGTTTGGAAACACCATATATTTT
CASSQDRGFGNTIYF
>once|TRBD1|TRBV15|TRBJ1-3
TGTGCCACCAGCACCAGACAGGGGGCAGCAGGAAACACCATATATTTT
CATSTRQGAAGNTIYF
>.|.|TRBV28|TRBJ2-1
TGTGCCAGCAGTGCCCGACGGAGGAGCTCCTACAATGAGCAGTTCTTC
CASSARRRSSYNEQFF